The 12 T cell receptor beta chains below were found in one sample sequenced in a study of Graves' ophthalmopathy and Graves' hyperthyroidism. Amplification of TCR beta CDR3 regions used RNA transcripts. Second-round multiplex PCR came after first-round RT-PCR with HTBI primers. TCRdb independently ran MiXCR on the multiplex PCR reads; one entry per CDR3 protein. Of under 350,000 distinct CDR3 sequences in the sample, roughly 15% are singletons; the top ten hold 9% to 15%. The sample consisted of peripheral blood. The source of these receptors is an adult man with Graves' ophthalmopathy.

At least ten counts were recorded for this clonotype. CDR3 nucleotides: TGCAGTGCGTCTGCTAGGGGTGGCGACACCGGGGAGCTGTTTTTT. It is translated as CSASARGGDTGELFF. The chain carries TRBV20-1 and TRBJ2-2; possibly TRBD1 for D (5 bases). This CDR3 has 15 residues. Per germline, CDR1 DFQATT and CDR2 SNEGSKA (reference sequence). V dropped 6 bases and J dropped 3 bases, with 17 bases sitting between them.

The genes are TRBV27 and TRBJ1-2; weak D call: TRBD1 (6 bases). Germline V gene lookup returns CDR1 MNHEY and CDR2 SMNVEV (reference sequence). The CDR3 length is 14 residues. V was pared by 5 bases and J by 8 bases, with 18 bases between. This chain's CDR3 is CASSVTRGARGYTF. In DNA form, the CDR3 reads TGTGCCAGCAGTGTAACCAGGGGTGCACGGGGCTACACCTTC.

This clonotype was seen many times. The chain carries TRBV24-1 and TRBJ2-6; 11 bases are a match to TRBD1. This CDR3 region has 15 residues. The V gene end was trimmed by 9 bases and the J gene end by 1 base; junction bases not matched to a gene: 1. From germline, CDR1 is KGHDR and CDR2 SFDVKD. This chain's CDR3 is CATGQGASGANVLTF. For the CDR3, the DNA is TGTGCCACCGGACAGGGGGCTTCTGGGGCCAACGTCCTGACTTTC.

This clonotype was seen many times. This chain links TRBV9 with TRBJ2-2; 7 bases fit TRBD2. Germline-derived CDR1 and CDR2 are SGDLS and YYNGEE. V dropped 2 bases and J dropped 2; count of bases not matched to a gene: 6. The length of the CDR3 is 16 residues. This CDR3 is CASSVTSSGNTGELFF. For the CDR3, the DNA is TGTGCCAGCAGCGTGACCTCTAGCGGTAACACCGGGGAGCTGTTTTTT.

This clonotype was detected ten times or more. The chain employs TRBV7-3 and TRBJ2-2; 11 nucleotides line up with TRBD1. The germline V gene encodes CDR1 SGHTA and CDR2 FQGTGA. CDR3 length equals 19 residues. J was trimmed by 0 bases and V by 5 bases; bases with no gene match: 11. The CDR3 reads CASSPRRTGGVANTGELFF. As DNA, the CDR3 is TGTGCCAGCAGCCCGCGACGGACAGGGGGCGTAGCGAACACCGGGGAGCTGTTTTTT.

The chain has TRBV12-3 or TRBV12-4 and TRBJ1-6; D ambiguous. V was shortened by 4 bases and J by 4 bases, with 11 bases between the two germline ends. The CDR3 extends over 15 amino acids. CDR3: CASSSKGWYNSPLHF. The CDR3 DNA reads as TGTGCCAGCAGTTCTAAGGGCTGGTATAATTCACCCCTCCACTTT.

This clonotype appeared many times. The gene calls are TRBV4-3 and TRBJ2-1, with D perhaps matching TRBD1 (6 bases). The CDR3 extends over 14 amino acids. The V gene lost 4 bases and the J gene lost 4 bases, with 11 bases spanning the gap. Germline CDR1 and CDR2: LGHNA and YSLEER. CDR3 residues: CASSPTRGYNEQFF. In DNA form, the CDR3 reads TGCGCCAGCAGCCCCACCAGGGGTTACAATGAGCAGTTCTTC.

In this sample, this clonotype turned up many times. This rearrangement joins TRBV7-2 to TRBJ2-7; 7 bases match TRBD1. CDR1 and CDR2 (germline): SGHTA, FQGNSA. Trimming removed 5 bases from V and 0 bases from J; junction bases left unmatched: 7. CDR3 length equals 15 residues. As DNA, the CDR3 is TGTGCCAGCAGCGCCGACAGGGCCTCCTCCTACGAGCAGTACTTC. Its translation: CASSADRASSYEQYF.

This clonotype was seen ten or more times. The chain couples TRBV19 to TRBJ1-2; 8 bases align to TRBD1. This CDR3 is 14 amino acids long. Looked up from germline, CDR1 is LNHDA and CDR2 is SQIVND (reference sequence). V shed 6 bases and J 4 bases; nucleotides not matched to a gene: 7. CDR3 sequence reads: CASRKTGVGYGYTF. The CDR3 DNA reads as TGTGCCAGTAGGAAGACAGGGGTGGGCTATGGCTACACCTTC.

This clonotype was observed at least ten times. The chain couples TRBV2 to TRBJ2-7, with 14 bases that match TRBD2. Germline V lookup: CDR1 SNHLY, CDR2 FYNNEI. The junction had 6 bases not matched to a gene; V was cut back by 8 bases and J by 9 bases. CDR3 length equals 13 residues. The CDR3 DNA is TGTGCCAGCCAGGGGACTAGCGGGAGTGTGCAGTACTTC. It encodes CASQGTSGSVQYF.

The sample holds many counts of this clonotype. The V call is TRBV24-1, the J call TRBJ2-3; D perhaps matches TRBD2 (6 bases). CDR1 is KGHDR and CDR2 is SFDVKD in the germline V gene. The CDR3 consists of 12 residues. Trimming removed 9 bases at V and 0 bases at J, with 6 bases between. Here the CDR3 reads CATGTSTDTQYF. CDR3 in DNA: TGTGCCACCGGGACTAGCACAGATACGCAGTATTTT.

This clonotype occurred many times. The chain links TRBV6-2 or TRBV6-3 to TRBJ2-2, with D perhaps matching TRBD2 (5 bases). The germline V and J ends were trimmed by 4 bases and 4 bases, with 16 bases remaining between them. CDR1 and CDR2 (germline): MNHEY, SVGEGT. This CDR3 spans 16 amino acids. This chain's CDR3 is CASSFKSARVTGELFF. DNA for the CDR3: TGTGCCAGCAGTTTTAAATCCGCGAGGGTCACCGGGGAGCTGTTTTTT.